This TCR beta chain stems from a study of blood T cells in healthy people across ages. Study-wide results and caveats: Comparison with aged donors showed that long-lived donors had more naive CD4+ cells and higher diversity. Conclusively comparing naive with antigen-experienced cells was impossible with unsorted PBMCs.

Germline V gene lookup returns CDR1 MDHEN and CDR2 SYDVKM. This CDR3 is 15 amino acids long. Together with a sample-barcoded 5' primer, a J-beta primer mix was included in a second PCR lasting about 7 to 11 cycles. Every molecule of cDNA carried a tag from a template-switch adaptor with 12 random nucleotides. TCRdb re-called the 5' RACE reads with MiXCR, one entry per CDR3 protein. The sample has hundreds of thousands of distinct CDR3 sequences, 25% to 35% seen once; the top ten hold 15% to 18%. As to this clonotype: Its specificity is not known. A read error may account for a junction end that differs from germline.

The sample taken for sequencing was blood. The source is an elderly woman in good health. The chain links TRBV28 to TRBJ2-2; either TRBD1 or TRBD2 may fit D (6 bases each). CDR3 sequence reads: CASSPPLRDTGGLFF. The CDR3 DNA is TGTGCCAGCAGTCCCCCCCTCAGGGACACCGGGGGGCTGTTTTTT.